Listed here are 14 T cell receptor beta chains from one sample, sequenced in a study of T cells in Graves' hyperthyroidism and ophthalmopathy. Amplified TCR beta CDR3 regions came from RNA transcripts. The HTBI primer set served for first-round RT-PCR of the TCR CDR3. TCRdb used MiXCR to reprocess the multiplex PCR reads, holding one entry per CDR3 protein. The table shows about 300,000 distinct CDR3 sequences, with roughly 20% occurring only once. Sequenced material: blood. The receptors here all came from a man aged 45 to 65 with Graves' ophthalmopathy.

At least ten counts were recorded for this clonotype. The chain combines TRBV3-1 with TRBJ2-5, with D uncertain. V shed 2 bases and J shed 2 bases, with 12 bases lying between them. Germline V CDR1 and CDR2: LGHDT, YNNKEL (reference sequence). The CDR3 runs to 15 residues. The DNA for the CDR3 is TGTGCCAGCAGCCAATCCAGCGACCCGCAAGAGACCCAGTACTTC. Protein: CASSQSSDPQETQYF.

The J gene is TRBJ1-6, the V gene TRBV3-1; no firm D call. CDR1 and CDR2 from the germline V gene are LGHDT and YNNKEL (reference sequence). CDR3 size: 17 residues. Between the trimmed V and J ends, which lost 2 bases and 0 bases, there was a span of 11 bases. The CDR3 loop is CASSQLRRSSYNSPLHF. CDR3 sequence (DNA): TGTGCCAGCAGCCAACTACGAAGGAGCTCCTATAATTCACCCCTCCACTTT.

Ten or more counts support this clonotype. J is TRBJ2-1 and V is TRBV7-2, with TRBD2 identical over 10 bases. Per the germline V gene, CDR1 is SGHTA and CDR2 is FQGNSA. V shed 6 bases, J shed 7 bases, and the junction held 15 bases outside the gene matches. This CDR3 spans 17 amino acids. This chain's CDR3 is CASRPALVLAGDNEQFF. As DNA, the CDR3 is TGTGCCAGCAGGCCCGCTCTTGTGCTAGCGGGAGATAATGAGCAGTTCTTC.

The CDR3 reads CSARVTYEQYF. The CDR3 DNA sequence: TGCAGTGCTAGAGTAACCTACGAGCAGTACTTC. This chain connects TRBV20-1 to TRBJ2-7; D gene uncertain. Per the germline V gene, CDR1 is DFQATT and CDR2 is SNEGSKA (reference sequence). The CDR3 covers 11 residues. Trimming shortened V by 1 base and J by 2 bases, and 3 bases separated the two germline ends.

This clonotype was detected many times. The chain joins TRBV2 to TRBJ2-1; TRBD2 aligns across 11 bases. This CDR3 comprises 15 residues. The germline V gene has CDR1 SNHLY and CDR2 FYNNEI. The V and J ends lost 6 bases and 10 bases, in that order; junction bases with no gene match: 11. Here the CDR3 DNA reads TGTGCCAGCAGGCCTCGGACTAGCGGGTATCGAGAGCAGTTCTTC. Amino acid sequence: CASRPRTSGYREQFF.

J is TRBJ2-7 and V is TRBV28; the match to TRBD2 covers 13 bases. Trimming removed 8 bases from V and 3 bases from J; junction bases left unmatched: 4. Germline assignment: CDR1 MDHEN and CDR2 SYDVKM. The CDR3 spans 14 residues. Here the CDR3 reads CASGLAGEDYEQYF. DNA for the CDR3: TGTGCCAGCGGACTAGCGGGAGAGGACTACGAGCAGTACTTC. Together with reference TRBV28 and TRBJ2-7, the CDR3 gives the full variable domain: DVKVTQSSRYLVKRTGEKVFLECVQDMDHENMFWYRQDPGLGLRLIYFSYDVKMKEKGDIPEGYSVSREKKERFSLILESASTNQTSMYLCASGLAGEDYEQYFGPGTRLTVT.

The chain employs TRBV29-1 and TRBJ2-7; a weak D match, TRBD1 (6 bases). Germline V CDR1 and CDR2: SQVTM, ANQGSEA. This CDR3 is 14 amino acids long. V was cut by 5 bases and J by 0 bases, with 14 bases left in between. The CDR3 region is CSVQGYTSSYEQYF. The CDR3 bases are TGCAGCGTTCAGGGGTACACCTCCTCCTACGAGCAGTACTTC.

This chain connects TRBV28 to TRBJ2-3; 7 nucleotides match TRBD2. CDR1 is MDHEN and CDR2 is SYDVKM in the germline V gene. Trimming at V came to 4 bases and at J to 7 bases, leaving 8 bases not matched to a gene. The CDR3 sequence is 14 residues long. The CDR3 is CASSSAGAGNTQYF. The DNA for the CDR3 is TGTGCCAGCAGTTCTGCGGGAGCGGGCAATACGCAGTATTTT.

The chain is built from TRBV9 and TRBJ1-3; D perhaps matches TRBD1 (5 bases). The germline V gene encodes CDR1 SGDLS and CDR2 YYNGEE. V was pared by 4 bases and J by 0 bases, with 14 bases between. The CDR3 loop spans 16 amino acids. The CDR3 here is CASSPRDGASGNTIYF. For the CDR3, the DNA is TGTGCCAGCAGCCCCCGGGACGGAGCCTCTGGAAACACCATATATTTT.

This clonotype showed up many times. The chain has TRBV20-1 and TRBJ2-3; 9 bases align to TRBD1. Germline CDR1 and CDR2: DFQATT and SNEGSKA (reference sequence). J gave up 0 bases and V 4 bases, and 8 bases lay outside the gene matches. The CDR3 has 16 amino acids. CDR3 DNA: TGCAGTGCTAACCACCCGACAGGGGGGAGCACAGATACGCAGTATTTT. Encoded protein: CSANHPTGGSTDTQYF.

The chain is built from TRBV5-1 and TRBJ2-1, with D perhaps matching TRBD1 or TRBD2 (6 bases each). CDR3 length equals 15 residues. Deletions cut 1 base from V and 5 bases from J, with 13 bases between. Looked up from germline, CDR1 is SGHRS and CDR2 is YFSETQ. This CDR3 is CASSLLGGGNNEQFF. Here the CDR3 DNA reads TGCGCCAGCAGCTTGTTGGGGGGCGGTAACAATGAGCAGTTCTTC.

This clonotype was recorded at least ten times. In DNA form, the CDR3 reads TGTGCCAGCAGCTCCAAGGGCCTCAATGAGCAGTTCTTC. As protein: CASSSKGLNEQFF. The gene calls are TRBV11-3 and TRBJ2-1; D unclear. Trimming removed 4 bases at V and 6 bases at J, with 10 bases between. The germline gives CDR1 SGHNT, CDR2 YENEEA. CDR3 length: 13 amino acids.

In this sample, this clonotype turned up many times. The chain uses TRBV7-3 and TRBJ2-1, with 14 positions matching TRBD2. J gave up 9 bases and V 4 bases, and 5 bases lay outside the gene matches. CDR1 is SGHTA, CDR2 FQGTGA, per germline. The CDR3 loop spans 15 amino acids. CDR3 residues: CASSSRLAGGGEQFF. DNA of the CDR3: TGTGCCAGCAGCTCTAGACTAGCGGGAGGGGGTGAGCAGTTCTTC.

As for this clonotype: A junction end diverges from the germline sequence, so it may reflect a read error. In nucleotides, the CDR3 is TGCAGTGCCAGAGGGTTAGGCGGGACAGATACGCAGTATTTT. Translating it yields CSARGLGGTDTQYF. This chain links TRBV20-1 with TRBJ2-3; perhaps TRBD2 as D (5 bases). The CDR3 runs 14 residues. Germline V lookup: CDR1 DFQATT, CDR2 SNEGSKA (reference sequence).